The clone carrying this T cell receptor beta chain came up a few times. The junction had 13 bases not matched to a gene; V was cut back by 1 base and J by 6 bases. The CDR3 covers 18 residues. Germline loops: CDR1 MGHDK, CDR2 SYGVNS. The sample is drawn from a study of control samples from healthy donors and cancer patients. Clones were read by immunoSEQ multiplex PCR, and TCRdb kept only the in-frame ones, dropping some. The table shows about 170,000 clones, with 88% occurring only once. The chain uses TRBV25-1 and TRBJ1-3; TRBD1 agrees at 9 bases. Sequencing was performed on blood. This TCR derives from a woman in her 30s in good health. This chain's CDR3 is CASSELGASRQGENTIYF. The CDR3 DNA sequence: TGTGCCAGCAGTGAATTAGGCGCGTCCCGACAGGGGGAAAACACCATATATTTT.